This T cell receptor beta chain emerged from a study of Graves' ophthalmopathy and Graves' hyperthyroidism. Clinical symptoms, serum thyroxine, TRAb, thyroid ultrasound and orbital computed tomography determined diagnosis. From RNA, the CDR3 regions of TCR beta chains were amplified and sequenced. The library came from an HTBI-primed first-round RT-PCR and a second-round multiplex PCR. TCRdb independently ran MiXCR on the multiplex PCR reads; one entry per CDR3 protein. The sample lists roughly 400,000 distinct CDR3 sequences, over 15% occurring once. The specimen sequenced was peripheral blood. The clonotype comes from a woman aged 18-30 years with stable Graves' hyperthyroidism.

This CDR3 reads CASSSQGVMNTEAFF. For the CDR3, the DNA is TGTGCCAGCAGCTCACAGGGGGTCATGAACACTGAAGCTTTCTTT. The genes are TRBV7-8 and TRBJ1-1, with 8 bases lining up with TRBD1. CDR3 length: 15 amino acids. In germline, CDR1 is SGHVS, CDR2 FQNEAQ. The V gene end was trimmed by 4 bases and the J gene end by 0 bases; junction bases not matched to a gene: 4.